This TCR beta chain was captured by sequencing in a study of molecular identifiers for immune sequencing clone quantification. The CDR3 length is 12 residues. Trimming took 2 bases from V and 3 from J, leaving 8 bases between them. The germline V gene has CDR1 DFQATT and CDR2 SNEGSKA (reference sequence). The CD8+CD4-CCR7+CD45RA+ phenotype defined the sorted naive CD8 T cells. Only a few counts were recorded for this clonotype. As previously described, bulk TCR libraries were made using listed TCR primers. TCRdb re-analysed the PCR reads in MiXCR, keeping a single row per CDR3 protein. The table lists some 320,000 distinct CDR3 sequences, 20% to 25% of them singletons.

The receptor's source is a human donor in good health. Some libraries in this study had Jurkat cell RNA spiked in. Specimen: naive CD8+ T cells from blood, with Jurkat cell RNA spiked in. The subset here: FACS-sorted CD8+CD4-CCR7+CD45RA+ naive T cells. The gene calls are TRBV20-1 and TRBJ2-7, with D perhaps matching TRBD1 (5 bases). The DNA for the CDR3 is TGCAGTGCTAGACAGGGTAGCTACGAGCAGTACTTC. It specifies CSARQGSYEQYF.